This TCR beta chain was sequenced during a study of spatial heterogeneity in lung cancer. Study as a whole: The library had UMIs, and each TCR and UMI pair averaged more than ten raw reads.

Time point denoted: sample taken at primary tumor resection. Tumor, nontumor lung or frozen PBMC supplied whole RNA, sequenced without sorting. In this sample, this clonotype turned up many times. TCRdb re-derived calls from the 5' RACE reads in MiXCR, one entry per CDR3 protein. Of about 9,200 distinct CDR3 sequences listed, under 9% are singletons. The CDR3 contains 15 residues. Trimming cost V 1 base and J 1 base, with 11 bases left between them. CDR1 is SGHRS, CDR2 YFSETQ, per germline. Sequenced here: PBMCs, sampled at surgery. The V call is TRBV5-1, the J call TRBJ1-2, with D perhaps TRBD1 (6 bases). This receptor was taken from a female donor with early-stage non-small cell lung cancer. DNA for the CDR3: TGCGCCAGCAGCTTGTCGACAGGAATTAACTATGGCTACACCTTC. Protein sequence: CASSLSTGINYGYTF.